Detailed here is one TCR beta chain. The antigen it binds to is not known. Base-call qualities are not available, and no considerably larger clone is one nucleotide away. These data are taken from a study of regulatory T cells in long-lasting Graves disease (dated by TCRdb to the early 2020s). Study-wide context: In the newly diagnosed Graves' disease group, patients had been taking antithyroid drugs for less than 3 months. Persistent Graves' disease patients were compared with newly diagnosed Graves' disease patients by peripheral blood TCR sequencing and RNA sequencing. The study was conducted in China and was registered as a clinical trial. TCR sequencing covered around 13 persistent and about 20 newly diagnosed Graves' disease patients, about 35 samples in total.

The investigation overall reported the following: Sequencing and analysis were limited to the TCR beta chain. Compared with newly diagnosed patients, persistent Graves' disease patients had lower TCR Shannon entropy and fewer highly expanded clones, which suggests clonal expansion. More public clonotypes were shared among persistent patients (roughly 3,000) than among newly diagnosed patients (roughly 960). TRBV28, TRBJ1-2 and TRBJ2-5 were preferentially used in persistent disease, while TRBV20-1 and TRBJ2-1 were favored in newly diagnosed disease. Peripheral blood alone was examined, since thyroid tissue, which constituted the primary lesion, could not be accessed. The authors noted that the small sample size was a limitation that may lower accuracy.

Libraries came from multiplex PCR. Sequencing was carried out with an Illumina HiSeq 4000. TCR beta libraries were built with iRepertoire HTBI primers and Arm-PCR amplification of CDR3 regions. Before sequencing, the PCR products went through gel purification. As for how the authors treated the data: A total of 62 TRBV and under 15 TRBJ segments were identified across samples and were used for gene usage analysis of CDR3 amino acid clonotypes. Filtered high-quality paired reads were merged into contigs using COPE and FqMerger. BLAST was used to align contigs to IMGT TRBV, TRBD and TRBJ reference genes, and CDR3 was defined according to IMGT. Any clonotype with a frequency above 0.1% was classified as a highly expanded clone. Repertoire diversity was measured by Shannon entropy, and V-J evenness by the Gini coefficient. Public clonotypes were defined as clonotypes shared by more than one individual. Clones were called with MiXCR by TCRdb after fastp trimmed the public reads at Q25, and only in-frame beta chains were retained. Every CDR3 protein is listed once, alongside the most common genes and DNA of its rows. These V and J calls rely on TCRdb rather than the paper's analysis. The sample contains more than 300,000 distinct CDR3 sequences, 12% of them found a single time. 18% of the sample belongs to the ten largest clones.

V lost 7 bases and J lost 3 bases; the stretch between them is 15 bases long. The cysteine opens and the phenylalanine closes a CDR3 of 13 amino acids. Left in the record is the CDR3 DNA by itself, 39 bases read in frame from the first base. CDR1 and CDR2 (SQVTM, ANQGSEA) derive from the germline V gene. According to the study, the label for this sample's time point signals: newly diagnosed GD, antithyroid drugs for less than 3 months. For both TCR sequencing and RNA sequencing, RNA was extracted from PBMCs in TRIzol. The diagnosis of Graves' disease was made according to American Thyroid Association guidelines. Patients for the study were recruited at an endocrinology department in Xi'an, China. Each patient gave 8.5 to 9.5 milliliters of peripheral blood, collected in an EDTA anticoagulant tube. PBMCs were isolated by Ficoll Paque Plus density gradient separation without further T cell sorting. An Agilent 2100 Bioanalyzer and agarose gel were used to check RNA quality, while a NanoDrop 2000 measured RNA concentration.

Another study also made use of these data, one on T cells in Graves' hyperthyroidism and ophthalmopathy. That second publication adds: Graves' hyperthyroidism was defined as stable when no progression to ophthalmopathy occurred over 18 months of follow-up. Hyperthyroidism patients were aged 18 to 65 years and newly diagnosed, with disease duration of less than 2 months. Any patient with an uncontrolled infection, another autoimmune disease, pregnancy or lactation was excluded. Diagnoses relied on clinical symptoms, serum thyroxine and TRAb, thyroid ultrasound and orbital computed tomography. The first round of RT-PCR for the TCR CDR3 was performed with the HTBI primer set and the Qiagen OneStep RT-PCR kit. Most expanded thyroid clonotypes (frequency above 0.001) were also detected in blood, a finding suggesting that blood repertoires may reflect thyroid immune responses. In cross-validation, a model built on a 13 V-J signature told ophthalmopathy apart from stable hyperthyroidism with approximately 90% sensitivity and roughly 81% specificity, and in testing the same model reached 80%/75%. During validation, the model predicted progression to ophthalmopathy a median of roughly six months ahead of onset, with 70.59% sensitivity and around 72% specificity. To identify distinguishing TCR V-J signatures, a discovery cohort of around 100 patients was used, comprising 43 with Graves' ophthalmopathy and some 60 with stable Graves' hyperthyroidism. Prospective prediction of ophthalmopathy was tested in an independent validation cohort consisting of 18 to 20 hyperthyroidism patients and more than 15 patients who later progressed to ophthalmopathy. For training and testing, the roughly 100 patients in the discovery cohort were randomly divided in a 7:3 ratio. In more than 5 Graves' hyperthyroidism patients, the study also compared T-cell repertoires from thyroid tissue with T-cell repertoires from blood. After blood sampling, hyperthyroidism patients were treated with methimazole at a starting dose of 30 mg daily, and ophthalmopathy patients were treated with high-dose intravenous methylprednisolone. Libraries were constructed in a second round of multiplex PCR, after which size selection and purification were carried out. Sequencing of the libraries was done on an Illumina HiSeq2000 using paired-end 100 bp reads. SOAPnuke was used to process the raw data, throwing out any read that contained adapters or uncalled bases, had a mean Phred below 15, or lacked an exact constant-primer or identifier match. COPE v1.2.5 was used to merge high-quality paired reads, and clonotypes were defined as unique nucleotide sequences. Clonotypes were aligned to IMGT TRBV, TRBD and TRBJ reference segments using MiTCR v1.1. Analysis was restricted to V-J combinations with a frequency above 0.0001, which covered roughly 99% of repertoires. The TCS score was defined as F50 (clonal expansion) divided by E x V (chaos), with BLOSUM62-based TCRdist calculated between CDR3 peptides within each V-J. Welch's t-statistics and random forest reduced approximately 520 V-J features to 13, which were used in a naive Bayes classifier (R e1071). No statistical method was used to fix the sample size in advance, and group allocation was not hidden from the investigators. The paper describes TCR Vbeta CDR3 sequencing of fewer than 150 peripheral blood samples, made up of 43 ophthalmopathy patients, 70 to 80 hyperthyroidism patients and roughly 17 progressor patients.

This receptor was taken from a young woman with Graves disease. Donor details come from another sample of the same person, matched by shared clones. The source material was peripheral blood mononuclear cells (PBMCs), sampled at new diagnosis, from a patient treated with antithyroid drugs. The V gene is TRBV29-1 and the J gene is TRBJ1-1, with TRBD1 tentatively as D gene (6 bases match). At the DNA level, the sequence is TGCAGCGCCCACGTGGGACAACACACTGAAGCTTTCTTT. It is translated as CSAHVGQHTEAFF.